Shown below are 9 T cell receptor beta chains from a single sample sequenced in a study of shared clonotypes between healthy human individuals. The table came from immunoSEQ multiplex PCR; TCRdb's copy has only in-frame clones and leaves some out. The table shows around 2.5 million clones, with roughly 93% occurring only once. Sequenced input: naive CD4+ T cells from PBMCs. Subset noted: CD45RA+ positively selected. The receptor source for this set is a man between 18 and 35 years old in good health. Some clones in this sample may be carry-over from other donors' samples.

This CDR3 reads CASSVAGITTEAFF. The DNA of the CDR3 is TGTGCCAGTAGTGTTGCAGGGATTACCACTGAAGCTTTCTTT. The rearrangement joins TRBV19 to TRBJ1-1, with D perhaps TRBD1 (5 bases). CDR3 length: 14 residues. CDR1 and CDR2 from the germline V gene are LNHDA and SQIVND (reference sequence). Deletions cut 5 bases from V and 4 bases from J, with 14 bases between.

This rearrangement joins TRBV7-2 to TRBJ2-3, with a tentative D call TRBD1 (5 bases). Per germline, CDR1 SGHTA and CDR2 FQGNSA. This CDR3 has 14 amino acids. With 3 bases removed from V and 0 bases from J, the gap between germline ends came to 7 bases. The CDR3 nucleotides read TGTGCCAGCAGCTTTCGACAGAGCACAGATACGCAGTATTTT. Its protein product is CASSFRQSTDTQYF.

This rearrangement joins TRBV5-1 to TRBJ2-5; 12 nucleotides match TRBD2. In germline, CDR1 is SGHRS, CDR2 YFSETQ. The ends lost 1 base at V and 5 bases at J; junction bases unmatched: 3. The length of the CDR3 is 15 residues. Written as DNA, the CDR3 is TGCGCCAGCAGCTTGCAGACTAGCGGGAGCGAGACCCAGTACTTC. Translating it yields CASSLQTSGSETQYF.

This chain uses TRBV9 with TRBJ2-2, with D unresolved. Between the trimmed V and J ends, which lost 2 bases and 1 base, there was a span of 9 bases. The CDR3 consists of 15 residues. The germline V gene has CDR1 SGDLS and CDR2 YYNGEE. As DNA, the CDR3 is TGTGCCAGCAGCGTGGACCATTTGAACACCGGGGAGCTGTTTTTT. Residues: CASSVDHLNTGELFF. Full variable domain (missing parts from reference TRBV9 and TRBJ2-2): DSGVTQTPKHLITATGQRVTLRCSPRSGDLSVYWYQQSLDQGLQFLIQYYNGEERAKGNILERFSAQQFPDLHSELNLSSLELGDSALYFCASSVDHLNTGELFFGEGSRLTVL.

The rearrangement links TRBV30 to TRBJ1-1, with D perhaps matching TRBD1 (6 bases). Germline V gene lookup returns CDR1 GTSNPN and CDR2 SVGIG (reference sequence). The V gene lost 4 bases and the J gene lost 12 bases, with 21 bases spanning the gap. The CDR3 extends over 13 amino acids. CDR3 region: CAWTFWGAIGTFF. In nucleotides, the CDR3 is TGTGCCTGGACGTTTTGGGGGGCGATAGGAACTTTCTTT. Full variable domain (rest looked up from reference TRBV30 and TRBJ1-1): SQTIHQWPATLVQPVGSPLSLECTVEGTSNPNLYWYRQAAGRGLQLLFYSVGIGQISSEVPQNLSASRPQDRQFILSSKKLLLSDSGFYLCAWTFWGAIGTFFGQGTRLTVV.

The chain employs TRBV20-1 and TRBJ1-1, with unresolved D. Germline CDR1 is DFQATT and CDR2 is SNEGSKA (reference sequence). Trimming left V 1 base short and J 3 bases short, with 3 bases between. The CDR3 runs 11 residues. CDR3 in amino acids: CSARVDTEAFF. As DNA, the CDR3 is TGCAGTGCTAGAGTCGACACTGAAGCTTTCTTT.

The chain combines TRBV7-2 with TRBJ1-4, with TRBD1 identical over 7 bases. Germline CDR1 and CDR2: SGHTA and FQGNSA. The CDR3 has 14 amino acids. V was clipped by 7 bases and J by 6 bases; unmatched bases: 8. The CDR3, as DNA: TGTGCCAGCACCCGACAGGGAGCTCATGAAAAACTGTTTTTT. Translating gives CASTRQGAHEKLFF. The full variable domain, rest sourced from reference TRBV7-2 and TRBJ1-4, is GAGVSQSPSNKVTEKGKDVELRCDPISGHTALYWYRQSLGQGLEFLIYFQGNSAPDKSGLPSDRFSAERTGGSVSTLTIQRTQQEDSAVYLCASTRQGAHEKLFFGSGTQLSVL.

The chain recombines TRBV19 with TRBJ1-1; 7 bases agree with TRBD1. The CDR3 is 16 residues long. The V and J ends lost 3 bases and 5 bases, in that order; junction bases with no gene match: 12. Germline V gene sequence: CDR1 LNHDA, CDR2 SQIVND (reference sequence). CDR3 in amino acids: CASSIRAAGGRTEAFF. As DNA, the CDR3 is TGTGCCAGTAGTATTCGAGCGGCAGGGGGGCGGACTGAAGCTTTCTTT. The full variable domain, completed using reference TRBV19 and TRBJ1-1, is DGGITQSPKYLFRKEGQNVTLSCEQNLNHDAMYWYRQDPGQGLRLIYYSQIVNDFQKGDIAEGYSVSREKKESFPLTVTSAQKNPTAFYLCASSIRAAGGRTEAFFGQGTRLTVV.

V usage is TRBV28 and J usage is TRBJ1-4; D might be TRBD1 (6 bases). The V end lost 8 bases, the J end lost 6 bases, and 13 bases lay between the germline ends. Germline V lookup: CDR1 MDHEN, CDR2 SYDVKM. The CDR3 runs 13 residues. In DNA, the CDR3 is TGTGCCAGCCTGGACAGAAATGATGAAAAACTGTTTTTT. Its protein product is CASLDRNDEKLFF. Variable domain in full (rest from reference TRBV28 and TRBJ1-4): DVKVTQSSRYLVKRTGEKVFLECVQDMDHENMFWYRQDPGLGLRLIYFSYDVKMKEKGDIPEGYSVSREKKERFSLILESASTNQTSMYLCASLDRNDEKLFFGSGTQLSVL.